The rows below give T cell receptor beta chains drawn from one sample of a study of blood T cell repertoires in COVID-19. Some clones are missing from TCRdb's copy, which holds only in-frame ones; the method was immunoSEQ multiplex PCR. The table has about 200,000 clones, 70% to 90% seen once; the top ten hold around 9.9%. Source material: peripheral blood. Receptors originate from a human donor with active or convalescent COVID-19. The donor label of this sample is uncertain. CDR3s include the opening cysteine and the closing phenylalanine or tryptophan. The D gene is left open where the match is weak. Size is stated for part of the rows, as once, few or many counts, or as a class when the clone is expanded.

d_call clone_size j_call v_call cdr3_nt cdr3_aa
. once TRBJ2-7 TRBV3-1/TRBV3-2 TGTGCCAGCAGCCAAGATCCCAGCGGAGGCTCCTACGAGCAGTACTTC CASSQDPSGGSYEQYF
. . TRBJ1-1 TRBV30 TGTGCCCGGTCCAAGGGAGGGATTACTGAAGCTTTCTTT CARSKGGITEAFF
. . TRBJ2-1 TRBV27 TGTGCCAGCAGTTTAGAGAGGGGGACCCATTACAATGAGCAGTTCTTC CASSLERGTHYNEQFF
. . TRBJ2-4 TRBV1 TGCACCAGCAGATTCTCTACGTTGGCCAAAAACATTCAGTACTTC CTSRFSTLAKNIQYF
. . TRBJ2-5 TRBV4-1 TGCGCCAGCGGTCGTGCGGGCGAGACCCAGTACTTC CASGRAGETQYF
. once TRBJ2-6 TRBV4-1 TGCGCCAGCAGCCCCAGGCCGCAGATCCACACTGGGGCCAACGTCCTGACTTTC CASSPRPQIHTGANVLTF
TRBD1 once TRBJ2-7 TRBV6-5 TGTGCCAGCAGCCCGGGACAGGAATTTCGCGAGCAGTACTTC CASSPGQEFREQYF
TRBD1 . TRBJ2-5 TRBV25-1 TGTGCCAGCAGTGAGGGACAGGGGTCTGGGGAGACCCAGTACTTC CASSEGQGSGETQYF
. once TRBJ1-2 TRBV19 TGTGCCAGTAGTACCACAGGGAAGGGTGGCTACACCTTC CASSTTGKGGYTF
. . TRBJ2-5 TRBV24-1 TGTGCCACCAGTCCGGGGGGCGAGGGGCCCCAAGAGACCCAGTACTTC CATSPGGEGPQETQYF
TRBD1 . TRBJ1-5 TRBV19 TGTGCCAGTAGTTGGGGTCCCATTGGACAGGGCCATCAGCCCCAGCATTTT CASSWGPIGQGHQPQHF
TRBD1 . TRBJ1-4 TRBV7-9 TGTGCCAGCAGCTTCGGCAGGGGGCAAGAAAAACTGTTTTTT CASSFGRGQEKLFF
TRBD2 . TRBJ2-7 TRBV11-2 TGTGCCAGCAGCCCACTACCGGGACTAGCGGGAGGGCCCACTTACGAGCAGTACTTC CASSPLPGLAGGPTYEQYF
TRBD2 . TRBJ2-5 TRBV28 TGTGCCAGCGCCCCTCGGGGGCTAGCGGGAGTTGAGACCCAGTACTTC CASAPRGLAGVETQYF
TRBD2 . TRBJ2-5 TRBV19 TGTGCCAGTAGGGATACTAGCGGGGGGGTTCGAGAGACCCAGTACTTC CASRDTSGGVRETQYF
TRBD2 . TRBJ2-7 TRBV30 TGTGCCTGGGGTCCCCCGGGAGGAATGGGGTACGAGCAGTACTTC CAWGPPGGMGYEQYF
. . TRBJ1-2 TRBV12-3/TRBV12-4 TGTGCCAGCAGGGCCGGCAGGGACAATGGCTACACCTTC CASRAGRDNGYTF
. . TRBJ1-1 TRBV30 TGTGCCTGGAGTATGGGGCAGGGGACTGAAGCTTTCTTT CAWSMGQGTEAFF
. . TRBJ1-1 TRBV3-1/TRBV3-2 TGTGCCAGCAGCCCCTCATCGGTCGGGAACACTGAAGCTTTCTTT CASSPSSVGNTEAFF